A single sample is the source of the 32 T cell receptor beta chains below, sequenced in a study of immune cell composition in non-small cell lung cancer. Sequencing used immunoSEQ multiplex PCR; TCRdb keeps in-frame clones, though not all of them. This sample has about 6,600 clones; about 83% occur once, and the top ten carry around 14%. Sequencing was carried out using lung tumor tissue. The receptors were sampled from a human donor with non-small cell lung cancer.

The chain recombines TRBV7-9 with TRBJ2-2; 8 bases align to TRBD1. This CDR3 is built from 14 residues. Trimming at V came to 4 bases and at J to 7 bases, leaving 5 bases not matched to a gene. Germline V lookup: CDR1 SEHNR, CDR2 FQNEAQ (reference sequence). In DNA, the CDR3 is TGTGCCAGCAGCTGGCCTGGGACAGGCGGGGAGCTGTTTTTT. This gives the protein CASSWPGTGGELFF.

This chain links TRBV10-3 with TRBJ1-5; D ambiguous. The V gene's germline CDR1 is ENHRY and CDR2 SYGVKD. The CDR3 has 14 residues. V was trimmed by 3 bases and J by 2 bases, leaving 8 bases between them. The CDR3 region is CAISEMEGNQPQHF. In DNA form, the CDR3 reads TGTGCCATCAGTGAAATGGAGGGCAATCAGCCCCAGCATTTT.

In the case of this clone: The junction and the germline gene differ at one end; a read error may be behind it. The chain has TRBV7-9 and TRBJ2-1, with 7 bases identical to TRBD2. The CDR3 spans 15 residues. CDR1 is SEHNR, CDR2 FQNEAQ, per germline (reference sequence). The CDR3 loop is CASSYQRDSNNEQFF. The CDR3, as DNA: TGTGCCAGCAGCTACCAGCGGGACTCCAACAATGAGCAGTTCTTC.

The chain carries TRBV7-6 and TRBJ2-7; 10 bases line up with TRBD1. From germline, CDR1 is SGHVS and CDR2 FNYEAQ. Trimming at V came to 2 bases and at J to 3 bases, leaving 4 bases not matched to a gene. This CDR3 has 15 residues. The CDR3 region has the DNA TGTGCCAGCAGCTTAACTGGACAGGGGGACTACGAGCAGTACTTC. Translated: CASSLTGQGDYEQYF.

The V and J genes are TRBV5-1 and TRBJ1-2; the match to TRBD1 covers 8 bases. V lost 0 bases and J lost 5; bases outside the gene matches: 6. CDR3 length: 15 amino acids. CDR1 is SGHRS and CDR2 is YFSETQ in the germline V gene. This CDR3 reads CASSLAGQGGYGYTF. Here the CDR3 DNA reads TGCGCCAGCAGCTTGGCCGGACAGGGAGGGTATGGCTACACCTTC. Filled out from reference TRBV5-1 and TRBJ1-2, the complete variable domain reads KAGVTQTPRYLIKTRGQQVTLSCSPISGHRSVSWYQQTPGQGLQFLFEYFSETQRNKGNFPGRFSGRQFSNSRSEMNVSTLELGDSALYLCASSLAGQGGYGYTFGSGTRLTVV.

This clone was counted between two and nine times. The CDR3 sequence is CASSLPGRGYGYTF. The CDR3 nucleotides are TGTGCCAGCAGTTTACCAGGGAGGGGCTATGGCTACACCTTC. This chain uses TRBV28 with TRBJ1-2; D is possibly TRBD1 (5 bases). CDR3 length equals 14 residues. The germline CDR1 and CDR2 sequences are MDHEN and SYDVKM. Deletions cut 2 bases from V and 4 bases from J, with 11 bases between.

Only one count was recorded for this clone. The chain carries TRBV5-1 and TRBJ1-1; 7 nucleotides agree with TRBD1. The trim removed 4 bases at V and 1 base at J, leaving 7 bases unmatched. Germline V lookup: CDR1 SGHRS, CDR2 YFSETQ. This CDR3 is built from 15 residues. The CDR3 reads CASSPTGQPNTEAFF. The DNA of the CDR3 is TGCGCCAGCAGCCCGACGGGACAGCCGAACACTGAAGCTTTCTTT.

The V gene is TRBV19, the J gene TRBJ2-7; 8 positions match TRBD1. This CDR3 is 15 amino acids long. V dropped 10 bases and J dropped 1; count of bases not matched to a gene: 12. CDR1 LNHDA and CDR2 SQIVND come from the germline V gene (reference sequence). The CDR3 protein is CATSPGQGKSYEQYF. The CDR3 DNA is TGTGCCACCTCCCCCGGACAGGGAAAATCCTACGAGCAGTACTTC. Drawing the rest from reference TRBV19 and TRBJ2-7, the complete variable domain is DGGITQSPKYLFRKEGQNVTLSCEQNLNHDAMYWYRQDPGQGLRLIYYSQIVNDFQKGDIAEGYSVSREKKESFPLTVTSAQKNPTAFYLCATSPGQGKSYEQYFGPGTRLTVT.

The chain combines TRBV27 with TRBJ1-5; 8 nucleotides agree with TRBD1. Germline values: CDR1 MNHEY, CDR2 SMNVEV (reference sequence). CDR3 length: 20 amino acids. V trimming: 3 bases; J trimming: 5 bases; junction bases outside the gene matches: 21. This CDR3 is CASSFFSNRGAGGYHQPQHF. In nucleotides, the CDR3 is TGTGCCAGCAGTTTTTTTTCCAACAGGGGGGCTGGGGGTTATCATCAGCCCCAGCATTTT.

This clone is a singleton in its sample. This sequence joins TRBV11-1 and TRBJ2-1; no clear D. The length of the CDR3 is 14 residues. The V end was cut by 4 bases, the J end by 6 bases, with 13 bases between. Germline lookup yields CDR1 SGHAT and CDR2 FQDESV (reference sequence). In DNA form, the CDR3 reads TGTGCCAGCAGCTCCGCGGTCCTCCGCAATGAGCAGTTCTTC. Encoded protein: CASSSAVLRNEQFF. The full variable domain, with the rest looked up from reference TRBV11-1 and TRBJ2-1, is EAEVAQSPRYKITEKSQAVAFWCDPISGHATLYWYRQILGQGPELLVQFQDESVVDDSQLPKDRFSAERLKGVDSTLKIQPAELGDSAMYLCASSSAVLRNEQFFGPGTRLTVL.

The chain couples TRBV7-6 to TRBJ2-1, with 7 bases fitting TRBD2. The CDR3 consists of 15 residues. With 8 bases clipped from V and 4 bases from J, the junction kept 11 bases outside the gene matches. Germline CDR1 SGHVS, CDR2 FNYEAQ. The CDR3 region has the DNA TGTGCCAGCGGGGGTAGCGGGTTACTGTACAATGAGCAGTTCTTC. This gives the protein CASGGSGLLYNEQFF.

CDR3 loop: CASSVHRGKSTDTQYF. The CDR3, as DNA: TGTGCCAGCAGCGTCCACAGGGGCAAGAGCACAGATACGCAGTATTTT. The chain is built from TRBV9 and TRBJ2-3, with TRBD1 identical over 7 bases. The CDR3 runs 16 residues. V lost 2 bases, J lost 0 bases, and 6 bases stayed unmatched. Germline lookup yields CDR1 SGDLS and CDR2 YYNGEE.

The chain recombines TRBV10-1 with TRBJ2-1; the D gene is possibly TRBD1 (5 bases). The CDR3 contains 15 residues. V was pared by 2 bases and J by 3 bases, with 11 bases between. From germline, CDR1 is WNHNN and CDR2 SYGVQD (reference sequence). This CDR3 is CASSEGLQGYNEQFF. CDR3 nucleotides: TGCGCCAGCAGTGAGGGTCTTCAGGGCTACAATGAGCAGTTCTTC.

This clone has a handful of counts. The chain uses TRBV6-5 and TRBJ1-2; 7 nucleotides line up with TRBD1. Germline values: CDR1 MNHEY, CDR2 SVGAGI. This CDR3 region has 15 residues. V gave up 0 bases and J gave up 6 bases; unmatched junction bases: 7. The CDR3 sequence is CASSYSARGGDGYTF. The CDR3 DNA is TGTGCCAGCAGTTACTCGGCACGAGGGGGCGATGGCTACACCTTC.

The J gene is TRBJ2-5, the V gene TRBV11-2; 7 nucleotides align to TRBD1. This CDR3 spans 15 amino acids. Germline V gives CDR1 SGHAT, CDR2 FQNNGV. V trimming: 1 base; J trimming: 5 bases; junction bases outside the gene matches: 7. The CDR3 DNA sequence: TGTGCCAGCAGCTTAGGTATAGGGACAGACGAGACCCAGTACTTC. Its translation: CASSLGIGTDETQYF.

This clone occurred once. The rearrangement joins TRBV19 to TRBJ1-2; weak D call: TRBD1 (5 bases). Trimming removed 7 bases at V and 4 bases at J, with 19 bases between. CDR1 and CDR2 (germline): LNHDA, SQIVND (reference sequence). CDR3 size: 15 residues. CDR3 residues: CASNFPGLHPYGYTF. As DNA, the CDR3 is TGTGCCAGTAATTTTCCGGGACTTCACCCCTATGGCTACACCTTC.

The V call is TRBV7-9, the J call TRBJ2-1; a possible D gene is TRBD1 (5 bases). Trimming cost V 7 bases and J 3 bases, with 10 bases left between them. This CDR3 is 13 amino acids long. From germline, CDR1 is SEHNR and CDR2 FQNEAQ (reference sequence). CDR3 loop: CASTQGLYNEQFF. The CDR3 bases are TGTGCCAGCACCCAGGGTCTCTACAATGAGCAGTTCTTC.

This clone was seen once. This chain links TRBV5-1 with TRBJ2-5; unclear D gene. This CDR3 spans 14 amino acids. Germline CDR1 SGHRS, CDR2 YFSETQ. The V gene lost 3 bases and the J gene lost 2 bases, with 11 bases spanning the gap. CDR3 loop: CASSSGSVQETQYF. In DNA, the CDR3 is TGCGCCAGCAGCTCGGGTTCAGTACAAGAGACCCAGTACTTC.

The chain combines TRBV18 with TRBJ1-1; 11 bases map to TRBD1. CDR1 is KGHSH and CDR2 is LQKENI in the germline V gene. V was pared by 3 bases and J by 6 bases, with 6 bases of the junction left unmatched. This CDR3 contains 15 residues. CDR3 bases: TGTGCCAGCTCACCCCTAGGACAGGGGGCGGCTGAAGCTTTCTTT. The encoded protein is CASSPLGQGAAEAFF.

This chain joins TRBV7-9 and TRBJ2-5; 12 bases agree with TRBD2. CDR3 size: 16 residues. After removal of 4 bases from V and 4 bases from J, the junction contained 7 bases not matched to a gene. Looked up from germline, CDR1 is SEHNR and CDR2 is FQNEAQ (reference sequence). As DNA, the CDR3 is TGTGCCAGCAGCTGGGCTAGCGGGGGGGCCCCAGAGACCCAGTACTTC. Translating it yields CASSWASGGAPETQYF.

The chain recombines TRBV19 with TRBJ2-2; D ambiguous. Trimming stripped 3 bases from V and 4 bases from J, with 6 bases between. This CDR3 spans 13 amino acids. Germline V gene sequence: CDR1 LNHDA, CDR2 SQIVND (reference sequence). The CDR3 reads CASSILSTGELFF. CDR3 nucleotide sequence: TGTGCCAGTAGTATTCTTAGCACCGGGGAGCTGTTTTTT.

V is TRBV4-1 and J is TRBJ2-7; D may be TRBD2 (6 bases). The CDR3 length is 17 residues. Germline V gene lookup returns CDR1 MGHRA and CDR2 YSYEKL. Trimming removed 3 bases at V and 1 base at J, with 19 bases between. Written as DNA, the CDR3 is TGCGCCAGCAGCCATCCAAGGGACGGGAGTAAGTCCTACGAGCAGTACTTC. Translation gives CASSHPRDGSKSYEQYF.

With regard to this clone: Other DNA sequences in this sample translate to the same CDR3. V usage is TRBV29-1 and J usage is TRBJ1-5; D is possibly TRBD1 (6 bases). There are 13 residues in the CDR3. The V end was cut by 4 bases, the J end by 6 bases, with 13 bases between. Germline V gives CDR1 SQVTM, CDR2 ANQGSEA. For the CDR3, the DNA is TGCAGCGTTGGGGCAGGGGTGGGTCAGCCCCAGCATTTT. Protein sequence: CSVGAGVGQPQHF.

This clone was observed a single time. The chain is built from TRBV25-1 and TRBJ1-1, with 8 bases fitting TRBD1. The V gene end was trimmed by 5 bases and the J gene end by 4 bases; junction bases not matched to a gene: 9. Germline V gene sequence: CDR1 MGHDK, CDR2 SYGVNS. The CDR3 consists of 15 residues. CDR3 loop: CASSRQGAGSTEAFF. CDR3 nucleotides: TGTGCCAGCAGTAGGCAGGGGGCGGGTAGCACTGAAGCTTTCTTT.

V is TRBV5-6 and J is TRBJ2-7; D is unclear. Per germline, CDR1 SGHDT and CDR2 YYEEEE. The CDR3 is 11 amino acids. V was cut by 4 bases and J by 1 base, with 3 bases left in between. The CDR3 DNA reads TGTGCCAGCAGCCAGTCCTACGAGCAGTACTTC. Residues: CASSQSYEQYF.

Concerning this clone itself: Other DNA sequences from this sample encode an identical CDR3 as well. The chain uses TRBV29-1 and TRBJ1-5, with TRBD1 as a possible D gene (6 bases). Germline values: CDR1 SQVTM, CDR2 ANQGSEA. This CDR3 has 13 amino acids. V dropped 4 bases and J dropped 7 bases, with 14 bases sitting between them. The CDR3 DNA is TGCAGCGTTGGGGCAGGGGTGGGCCAGCCCCAGCATTTT. Translation: CSVGAGVGQPQHF.

The V and J genes are TRBV7-2 and TRBJ1-2; perhaps TRBD1 as D (5 bases). The germline CDR1 and CDR2 sequences are SGHTA and FQGNSA. V lost 3 bases and J 6 bases, leaving 14 bases between the germline ends. The CDR3 sequence is 14 residues long. The CDR3 coding sequence is TGTGCCAGCAGCTTGGTGGGACTGGATCATGGCTACACCTTC. The encoded protein is CASSLVGLDHGYTF.

This chain joins TRBV4-3 and TRBJ2-7, with TRBD2 matching over 10 bases. This CDR3 is 15 amino acids long. Germline CDR1 and CDR2: LGHNA and YSLEER. The V segment lost 4 bases and the J segment 6 bases; nucleotides outside the gene matches: 9. CDR3 sequence reads: CASSPETSGEGEQYF. In nucleotides, the CDR3 is TGCGCCAGCAGCCCAGAAACTAGCGGGGAGGGCGAGCAGTACTTC.

The chain links TRBV5-1 to TRBJ2-1; 7 bases are shared with TRBD1. Germline V gene sequence: CDR1 SGHRS, CDR2 YFSETQ. The CDR3 consists of 15 residues. With 2 bases clipped from V and 4 bases from J, the junction kept 6 bases outside the gene matches. The CDR3 DNA follows: TGCGCCAGCAGCTTCCGGGACAGAGATTACAATGAGCAGTTCTTC. This encodes CASSFRDRDYNEQFF.

The chain uses TRBV5-1 and TRBJ2-1, with 15 bases matching TRBD2. The CDR3 extends over 20 amino acids. Germline values: CDR1 SGHRS, CDR2 YFSETQ. V dropped 3 bases and J dropped 0; count of bases not matched to a gene: 10. In DNA form, the CDR3 reads TGCGCCAGCAGCTCCGAAGGAGGGACTAGCGGGGGGAGCTCCTACAATGAGCAGTTCTTC. Translation: CASSSEGGTSGGSSYNEQFF.

This chain links TRBV7-9 with TRBJ1-6; possible D gene TRBD1, 6 bases. This CDR3 is 14 amino acids long. Germline V gives CDR1 SEHNR, CDR2 FQNEAQ (reference sequence). With 5 bases removed from V and 8 bases from J, the gap between germline ends came to 13 bases. The CDR3 here is CASSKGQRDSPLHF. The CDR3 nucleotides read TGTGCCAGCAGCAAAGGACAGAGGGATTCACCCCTCCACTTT.

This clone appeared a few times. This likely comes from a read error, as the CDR3 has no conserved phenylalanine or tryptophan at its end. Because the CDR3's place on the DNA is in doubt, the DNA is left out and the CDR3 is given as listed by TCRdb. The chain links TRBV11-3 to TRBJ2-7; the D call in the table, TRBD2, was not verified against the DNA. Ends included, the CDR3 has 12 residues. Germline V gives CDR1 SGHNT, CDR2 YENEEA. CDR3 amino acids: CASSPLPGKRVL.